This record covers a single T cell receptor beta chain. The specificity of this receptor is unknown. The input lacks base qualities; no much larger clone sits a single base away. TCRbeta CDR3 regions were amplified from genomic DNA by means of the immunoSEQ Assay, a bias-controlled multiplex PCR. The original pipeline was this. Within the assay, amplification of reference gene primers was used to estimate how many nucleated cells each sample contained. To quantify the absolute abundance of each unique TCRbeta CDR3 rearrangement, sequence reads were collapsed and filtered. For each sample, productive Simpson clonality was calculated as the square root of Simpson's diversity index across productive rearrangements. TCRdb took over this immuneACCESS table, retaining in-frame rearrangements with V and J assigned. Such tables are incomplete; in checked studies, under half of the missing clones stem from an unresolved V gene, and the remainder is unexplained. V and J calls and clone size are copied from that table; D and trimming were computed from the DNA. This sample has around 70,000 clones in its table, and 60% to 85% of those were observed once. The ten top clones hold around 23% of the sample.

The collaborating institutions used their own protocols to collect whole blood in K2EDTA tubes. For TCRbeta analysis, collaborators shipped samples in one of three forms: frozen whole blood, isolated PBMCs, or DNA extracted from either of those sample types. This specimen belongs to a study of blood T cell repertoires in COVID-19 (dated by TCRdb to the early 2020s). Turning to the overall study: Samples from collaborators originated in the United States, Italy and Spain and spanned both the acute and convalescent phases of COVID-19. Subjects who had been exposed to COVID-19, were actively infected with it, or had recovered from it provided the deeply sampled blood TCRbeta repertoires that made up the dataset. A freely available public database, intended as a resource for researchers studying the immune response to SARS-CoV-2, is where the repertoires were released. The prospective study material was composed of cDNA or gDNA derived from T cells, B-cell-depleted T cells, or PBMCs. The sample metadata nearly always contained a de-identified subject ID, COVID-19 status, age in years and sex. The samples were drawn from two sources: the first 160 participants of the ongoing ImmuneRACE study, and some 1,300 subjects contributed by 6 global collaborators. Where available, HLA class I and class II types were obtained from metadata supplied by the sample provider rather than from assay-based typing. What the research found in general, with its limitations: How much clinical and demographic metadata was included differed by source and by participant, and the metadata was provided uncurated.

Sequencing was carried out using peripheral blood. The sequence was obtained from a human donor in a cohort sampled during active COVID-19.

The nucleotide sequence is TGCAGCGTTGCTGAGGACAGAAATCAGCCCCAGCATTTT. This sequence encodes CSVAEDRNQPQHF. The chain links TRBV29-1 with TRBJ1-5, with TRBD1 tentatively as D gene (6 bases match). V is clipped by 4 bases and J by 4 bases, and the sequence between their germline boundaries is 11 bases long. According to the germline V gene, CDR1 reads SQVTM and CDR2 reads ANQGSEA. The CDR3 spans 13 residues, from the cysteine through the phenylalanine. CDR3 DNA only is kept here, 39 bases in frame from base 1.